Shown below are 12 T cell receptor beta chains from a single sample sequenced in a study of T cell changes during pregnancy in multiple sclerosis. Assay used: immunoSEQ multiplex PCR; TCRdb lists only in-frame clones, some missing. The profile shows about 110,000 clones, 85% to 95% of them singletons. The specimen was peripheral blood, collected after pregnancy. All receptors come from a female donor with multiple sclerosis, enrolled in a pregnancy study.

CDR3 region: CASTGLAGGLTTGELFF. The CDR3 DNA sequence: TGTGCCAGCACCGGGCTAGCGGGAGGGCTTACCACCGGGGAGCTGTTTTTT. This chain joins TRBV7-6 and TRBJ2-2; TRBD2 matches 12 bases. The CDR3 consists of 17 residues. Germline CDR1 reads SGHVS; CDR2 reads FNYEAQ. V was pared by 7 bases and J by 4 bases, with 10 bases of the junction left unmatched.

The rearrangement links TRBV9 to TRBJ1-2; maybe TRBD1 (5 bases). This CDR3 contains 12 residues. With 1 base removed from V and 4 bases from J, the gap between germline ends came to 5 bases. The V gene's germline CDR1 is SGDLS and CDR2 YYNGEE. CDR3 region: CASSVTGYGYTF. Written as DNA, the CDR3 is TGTGCCAGCAGCGTAACAGGCTATGGCTACACCTTC.

V is TRBV5-1 and J is TRBJ2-5; a possible D gene is TRBD2 (5 bases). The CDR3 totals 15 residues. Trimming pared 1 base from V and 1 base from J, leaving 11 bases between. The germline gives CDR1 SGHRS, CDR2 YFSETQ. CDR3 DNA sequence: TGCGCCAGCAGCTTGTTAAGGGAGTCCCAAGAGACCCAGTACTTC. This codes for CASSLLRESQETQYF.

In its sample, this clone was seen a few times. The chain carries TRBV6-5 and TRBJ1-2; 9 nucleotides align to TRBD1. Germline values: CDR1 MNHEY, CDR2 SVGAGI. Trimming at V came to 5 bases and at J to 4 bases, leaving 8 bases not matched to a gene. This CDR3 has 15 amino acids. The CDR3 is CASSPFTGGTYGYTF. CDR3 nucleotide sequence: TGTGCCAGCAGTCCTTTCACAGGGGGCACCTATGGCTACACCTTC.

V gene TRBV9 combines with J gene TRBJ2-3; 11 nucleotides align to TRBD2. Losses at the gene ends were 3 bases for V and 0 bases for J; bases not matched to a gene: 6. The CDR3 has 17 amino acids. Germline CDR1 reads SGDLS; CDR2 reads YYNGEE. The CDR3 coding sequence is TGTGCCAGCAGCGCTAGCGGGGGGTCTCCAAGCACAGATACGCAGTATTTT. As protein: CASSASGGSPSTDTQYF.

This chain connects TRBV14 to TRBJ2-3, with 9 nucleotides matching TRBD2. The CDR3 consists of 18 residues. V lost 4 bases to trimming and J lost 0 bases; unmatched junction nucleotides: 11. Germline CDR1 is SGHDN and CDR2 is FVKESK. For the CDR3, the DNA is TGTGCCAGCAGCCGACCGAGGACTAGCGTCCCTAGCACAGATACGCAGTATTTT. This gives the protein CASSRPRTSVPSTDTQYF.

This clone showed up just a few times. In DNA, the CDR3 is TGTGCCAGCAGCCATAAGGCAGGGGGGACAGATACGCAGTATTTT. This encodes CASSHKAGGTDTQYF. This chain links TRBV14 with TRBJ2-3, with D possibly TRBD1 on 7 matching bases. This CDR3 comprises 15 residues. The germline gives CDR1 SGHDN, CDR2 FVKESK. The V end lost 3 bases, the J end lost 3 bases, and 13 bases lay between the germline ends.

V gene TRBV30 combines with J gene TRBJ1-2, with D unresolved. Looked up from germline, CDR1 is GTSNPN and CDR2 is SVGIG (reference sequence). CDR3 length: 10 residues. Trimming took 7 bases from V and 8 from J, leaving 11 bases between them. CDR3 in amino acids: CAFLIVGYTF. The CDR3 coding sequence is TGTGCCTTTTTAATAGTAGGCTACACCTTC.

The chain couples TRBV6-5 to TRBJ1-1; tentatively, D is TRBD1 (6 bases). The CDR3 loop spans 15 amino acids. CDR1 is MNHEY, CDR2 SVGAGI, per germline. Trimming cost V 6 bases and J 4 bases, with 18 bases left between them. CDR3 DNA: TGTGCCAGCAGCAGAACAGGTGGGGGGGCCACTGAAGCTTTCTTT. Translation gives CASSRTGGGATEAFF.

V usage is TRBV9 and J usage is TRBJ1-2; a weak D match, TRBD1 (5 bases). Between the trimmed V and J ends, which lost 0 bases and 4 bases, there was a span of 7 bases. The CDR3 contains 13 residues. Germline V lookup: CDR1 SGDLS, CDR2 YYNGEE. The CDR3 here is CASSVGQIYGYTF. CDR3 in DNA: TGTGCCAGCAGCGTAGGACAGATCTATGGCTACACCTTC.

The chain uses TRBV10-1 and TRBJ2-7; D remains unclear. V was pared by 4 bases and J by 2 bases, with 9 bases between. CDR3 length equals 13 residues. Looked up from germline, CDR1 is WNHNN and CDR2 is SYGVQD (reference sequence). CDR3 coding DNA: TGCGCCAGCAGTGCCCCCGGAGCCTACGAGCAGTACTTC. Encoded protein: CASSAPGAYEQYF.

V usage is TRBV2 and J usage is TRBJ2-5; D remains ambiguous. Per the germline V gene, CDR1 is SNHLY and CDR2 is FYNNEI. The V gene lost 5 bases and the J gene lost 2 bases, with 6 bases spanning the gap. The CDR3 runs to 12 residues. CDR3 sequence: CASSLAQETQYF. CDR3 bases: TGTGCCAGCAGTTTAGCACAAGAGACCCAGTACTTC.